These 8 T cell receptor beta chains originate from one sample sequenced in a study of blood T cell repertoires in COVID-19. TCRdb keeps only in-frame clones here, not all; method: immunoSEQ multiplex PCR. The top ten hold around 0.67% of the sample, which has 200,000 to 300,000 clones, 88% seen once. The material sequenced was peripheral blood. The source is a human donor in a cohort sampled during active COVID-19.

CDR3 residues: CASSFSPWGGNEQFF. The CDR3, as DNA: TGTGCCAGCAGCTTTAGTCCTTGGGGGGGCAATGAGCAGTTCTTC. The chain combines TRBV7-8 with TRBJ2-1; 7 bases fit TRBD2. The length of the CDR3 is 15 residues. The junction had 8 bases not matched to a gene; V was cut back by 3 bases and J by 6 bases. From germline, CDR1 is SGHVS and CDR2 FQNEAQ.

The chain employs TRBV18 and TRBJ2-1; TRBD2 aligns across 11 bases. J lost 5 bases, V lost 6 bases, and 6 bases had no gene match. The CDR3 loop spans 15 amino acids. Germline V CDR1 and CDR2: KGHSH, LQKENI. The CDR3 DNA sequence: TGTGCCAGCTCGGAGGCGACTAGCGGGAACAATGAGCAGTTCTTC. This gives the protein CASSEATSGNNEQFF.

The V gene is TRBV3-1 (or the pseudogene TRBV3-2), the J gene TRBJ2-7, with D uncertain. The CDR3 has 13 amino acids. From germline, CDR1 is LGHDT and CDR2 YNNKEL (reference sequence). Trimming removed 2 bases from V and 4 bases from J, with 9 bases in between. CDR3 protein: CASSQTYWYEQYF. DNA of the CDR3: TGTGCCAGCAGCCAAACTTATTGGTACGAGCAGTACTTC.

This chain connects TRBV19 to TRBJ1-3; 8 bases match TRBD1. The germline CDR1 and CDR2 sequences are LNHDA and SQIVND (reference sequence). The CDR3 totals 16 residues. V dropped 7 bases and J dropped 2; count of bases not matched to a gene: 10. CDR3 sequence reads: CASNQDRASPGNTIYF. As DNA, the CDR3 is TGTGCCAGTAACCAGGACAGGGCCTCTCCTGGAAACACCATATATTTT.

The chain joins TRBV19 to TRBJ1-5; the D gene is possibly TRBD1 (6 bases). There are 15 residues in the CDR3. The V and J ends lost 5 bases and 5 bases respectively, with 16 bases between them. Per germline, CDR1 LNHDA and CDR2 SQIVND (reference sequence). The CDR3 bases are TGTGCCAGTAGTGAGGGCAGGGGCAACGATCAGCCCCAGCATTTT. Its protein is CASSEGRGNDQPQHF.

V usage is TRBV14 and J usage is TRBJ2-7; D may be TRBD2 (6 bases). V was pared by 1 base and J by 2 bases, with 12 bases between. This CDR3 spans 15 amino acids. Germline CDR1 is SGHDN and CDR2 is FVKESK. The CDR3 bases are TGTGCCAGCAGCCAAGCGTTTGCGGGAACCTACGAGCAGTACTTC. The encoded protein is CASSQAFAGTYEQYF.

The CDR3 region is CASSWATGHSGNTIYF. As DNA, the CDR3 is TGTGCCAGCAGTTGGGCGACAGGGCATTCCGGAAACACCATATATTTT. The rearrangement links TRBV28 to TRBJ1-3; 7 positions agree with TRBD1. The CDR3 sequence is 16 residues long. V shed 4 bases, J shed 4 bases, and the junction held 10 bases outside the gene matches. CDR1 MDHEN and CDR2 SYDVKM come from the germline V gene.

This clone was picked up one time. The chain uses TRBV19 and TRBJ2-7; 9 positions agree with TRBD2. Germline V CDR1 and CDR2: LNHDA, SQIVND (reference sequence). The CDR3 has 16 amino acids. The junction had 12 bases not matched to a gene; V was cut back by 6 bases and J by 3 bases. The DNA of the CDR3 is TGTGCCAGTAGCCCGGGGGGCGGGAGGGCCGTCTACGAGCAGTACTTC. Translating gives CASSPGGGRAVYEQYF.